Sequencing of this T cell receptor (beta chain) was carried out in a study of blood T cell repertoires in COVID-19. Study information: Researchers got acute and convalescent COVID-19 samples from the United States, Italy and Spain. From T cells, B-cell-depleted T cells, or PBMCs came the material, which was cDNA or gDNA.

The CDR3 is 18 residues long. The V gene's germline CDR1 is LGHNA and CDR2 YSLEER. The junction had 10 bases not matched to a gene; V was cut back by 0 bases and J by 0 bases. Authors' analysis steps: The assay estimated nucleated cells by amplifying reference gene primers. Profiling relied on immunoSEQ multiplex PCR, and the TCRdb table lists in-frame clones only, not all of them. V and J calls and clone size follow that table, whereas D and trimming were derived from the DNA. Of just over 90,000 clones in the sample, 90% were seen once. This receptor was taken from a human donor with active COVID-19. The donor label of this sample is uncertain. The specimen sequenced was peripheral blood. The chain uses TRBV4-3 and TRBJ1-1, with TRBD1 identical over 7 bases. The CDR3 nucleotides are TGCGCCAGCAGCCAAGAAGGTGTTGGAGGGGGCGTGAACACTGAAGCTTTCTTT. This encodes CASSQEGVGGGVNTEAFF.